This TCR beta chain emerged from a study of PD-1 blockade in classical Hodgkin lymphoma. Overall study: Patients were given intravenous nivolumab, 3 mg/kg, every 2 weeks.

Generated by immunoSEQ multiplex PCR, the TCRdb table keeps only in-frame clones and is missing some. This sample yields about 86,000 clones, of which about nine tenths are seen a single time; approximately 22% belongs to the top ten. Findings and caveats of the study: Complete responders' diversity at baseline resembled that of newly diagnosed patients. Significantly greater TCR diversity emerged by C4D1 in CD4+ cells but not CD8+ cells.

All trial patients relapsed after autologous stem cell transplantation. Concerning this clone: The antigen is not known.

The CDR3 totals 16 residues. The junction had 13 bases not matched to a gene; V was cut back by 8 bases and J by 5 bases. Germline V gene lookup returns CDR1 KGHSH and CDR2 LQKENI. This TCR derives from a human donor with classical Hodgkin lymphoma. The sample was peripheral blood mononuclear cells (PBMCs), taken at baseline. J is TRBJ2-2 and V is TRBV18; 8 nucleotides agree with TRBD2. The CDR3 DNA reads TGTGCCAGCAGCGAAGCGGGAGTTGCGAGGACCGGGGAGCTGTTTTTT. Amino acid sequence: CASSEAGVARTGELFF.